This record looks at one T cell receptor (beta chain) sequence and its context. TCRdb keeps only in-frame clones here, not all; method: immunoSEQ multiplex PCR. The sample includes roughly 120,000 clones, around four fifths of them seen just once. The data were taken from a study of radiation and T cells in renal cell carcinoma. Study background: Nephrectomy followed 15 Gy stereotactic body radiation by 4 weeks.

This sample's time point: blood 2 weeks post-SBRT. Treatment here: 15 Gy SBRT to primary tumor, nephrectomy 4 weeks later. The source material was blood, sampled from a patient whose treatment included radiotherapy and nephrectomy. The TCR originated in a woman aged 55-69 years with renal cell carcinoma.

This chain's CDR3 is CASSIHRGRDQPQHF. CDR3 DNA: TGTGCCAGTAGTATTCACAGGGGGAGGGATCAGCCCCAGCATTTT. The V and J genes are TRBV19 and TRBJ1-5, with TRBD1 identical over 8 bases. CDR3 length: 15 residues. Trimming at V came to 3 bases and at J to 5 bases, leaving 6 bases not matched to a gene. CDR1 LNHDA and CDR2 SQIVND come from the germline V gene (reference sequence).